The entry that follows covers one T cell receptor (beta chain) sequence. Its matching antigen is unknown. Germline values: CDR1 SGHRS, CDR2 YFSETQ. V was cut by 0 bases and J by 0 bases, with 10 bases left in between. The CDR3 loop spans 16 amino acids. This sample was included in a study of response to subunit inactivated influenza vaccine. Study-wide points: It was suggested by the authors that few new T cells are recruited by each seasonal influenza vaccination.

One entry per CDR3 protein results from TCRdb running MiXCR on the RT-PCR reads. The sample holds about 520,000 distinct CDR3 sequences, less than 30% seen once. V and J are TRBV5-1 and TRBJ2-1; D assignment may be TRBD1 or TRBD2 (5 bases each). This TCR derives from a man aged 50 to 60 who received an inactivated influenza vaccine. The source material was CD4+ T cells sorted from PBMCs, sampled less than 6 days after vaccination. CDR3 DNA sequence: TGCGCCAGCAGCTTGGAGGGGACCGTCTCCTACAATGAGCAGTTCTTC. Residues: CASSLEGTVSYNEQFF.